The present entry profiles one T cell receptor beta chain with its context. Germline assignment: CDR1 PRHDT and CDR2 FYEKMQ (reference sequence). The CDR3 loop spans 16 amino acids. With 2 bases removed from V and 2 bases from J, the gap between germline ends came to 15 bases. Data came from immunoSEQ multiplex PCR; TCRdb stores just in-frame clones and leaves some out. The profile shows 65,000 to 85,000 clones, about 89% of them singletons. The record originates from a study of control samples from healthy donors and cancer patients. The origin of this receptor is a woman in her forties or fifties with colorectal cancer. Sequenced: PBMCs. This chain links TRBV13 with TRBJ2-5, with TRBD2 as a possible D gene (5 bases). The CDR3 loop is CASSLWGAEAQETQYF. The CDR3, as DNA: TGTGCCAGCAGCTTATGGGGAGCCGAAGCACAAGAGACCCAGTACTTC.